This T cell receptor (beta chain) comes out of a study of shared clonotypes between healthy human individuals. Overall study context: Used for every donor were three CD4 naive, three CD4 memory, two CD8 naive and one CD8 memory plate.

The protocol was immunoSEQ multiplex PCR, while the TCRdb copy is restricted to in-frame clones and leaves out a portion. The sample lists some 2,500,000 clones; 80% to 95% were seen once. The germline CDR1 and CDR2 sequences are SGHTS and YDEGEE. The ends lost 2 bases at V and 5 bases at J; junction bases unmatched: 5. This CDR3 region has 16 residues. The TCR originated in a man younger than 35 in good health. Some clones in this sample may be carry-over from other donors' samples. Sequencing was carried out using naive CD4+ T cells from PBMCs. Sample subset: CD45RA+ positively selected. The rearrangement uses TRBV5-8 and TRBJ2-5, with 14 positions matching TRBD2. DNA for the CDR3: TGTGCCAGCAGCTTCGGACTAGCGGGGGGAGGGGAGACCCAGTACTTC. Translating it yields CASSFGLAGGGETQYF.